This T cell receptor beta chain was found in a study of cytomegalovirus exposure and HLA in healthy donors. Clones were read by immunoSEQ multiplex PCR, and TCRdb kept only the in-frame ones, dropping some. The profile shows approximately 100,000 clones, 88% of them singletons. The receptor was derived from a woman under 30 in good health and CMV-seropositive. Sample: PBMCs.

The CDR3 loop is CASSYMSTDTQYF. DNA for the CDR3: TGTGCCAGCAGCTACATGTCTACAGATACGCAGTATTTT. The chain has TRBV11-2 and TRBJ2-3; D is uncertain. Trimming took off 4 bases at V and 3 bases at J, with 8 bases between the two ends. From germline, CDR1 is SGHAT and CDR2 FQNNGV. CDR3 length: 13 residues. Variable domain in full (rest from reference TRBV11-2 and TRBJ2-3): EAGVAQSPRYKIIEKRQSVAFWCNPISGHATLYWYQQILGQGPKLLIQFQNNGVVDDSQLPKDRFSAERLKGVDSTLKIQPAKLEDSAVYLCASSYMSTDTQYFGPGTRLTVL.